A single sample gave rise to the 5 T cell receptor beta chains below, sequenced in a study of blood T cell repertoires in COVID-19. Assay: immunoSEQ multiplex PCR; the TCRdb copy retains only in-frame clones and omits some. This table has under 200,000 clones, around 85% appearing once. The specimen was peripheral blood. Receptors originate from a man between 60 and 75 years old with acute or convalescent COVID-19.

The gene calls are TRBV15 and TRBJ1-5, with TRBD1 as a possible D gene (5 bases). CDR1 LNHNV and CDR2 YYDKDF come from the germline V gene (reference sequence). V was trimmed by 0 bases and J by 0 bases, leaving 15 bases between them. This CDR3 has 18 amino acids. Here the CDR3 reads CATSRDKIAGNSNQPQHF. The CDR3 bases are TGTGCCACCAGCAGAGATAAGATTGCAGGGAATAGCAATCAGCCCCAGCATTTT.

The gene calls are TRBV29-1 and TRBJ2-7, with 9 bases matching TRBD2. Germline V gene sequence: CDR1 SQVTM, CDR2 ANQGSEA. The CDR3 loop spans 16 amino acids. J gave up 0 bases and V 1 base, and 7 bases lay outside the gene matches. CDR3 nucleotides: TGCAGCGTTGAAGGGACGCTAGCGGGGAGCTCCTACGAGCAGTACTTC. Amino acid sequence: CSVEGTLAGSSYEQYF.

The J gene is TRBJ2-2, the V gene TRBV30; 11 bases map to TRBD1. The germline gives CDR1 GTSNPN, CDR2 SVGIG (reference sequence). CDR3 length: 15 residues. The trim removed 6 bases at V and 5 bases at J, leaving 8 bases unmatched. CDR3 bases: TGTGCCTGTCCGAGGACAGGGGGCCGGACCGGGGAGCTGTTTTTT. This encodes CACPRTGGRTGELFF. Complete variable domain (other parts from reference TRBV30 and TRBJ2-2): SQTIHQWPATLVQPVGSPLSLECTVEGTSNPNLYWYRQAAGRGLQLLFYSVGIGQISSEVPQNLSASRPQDRQFILSSKKLLLSDSGFYLCACPRTGGRTGELFFGEGSRLTVL.

CDR3 sequence: CASSIVTERGGYTF. Written as DNA, the CDR3 is TGTGCCAGTAGTATAGTAACGGAAAGGGGTGGCTACACCTTC. The J gene is TRBJ1-2, the V gene TRBV19; possible D gene TRBD1, 5 bases. Trimming removed 1 base from V and 7 bases from J, with 13 bases in between. The V gene's germline CDR1 is LNHDA and CDR2 SQIVND (reference sequence). There are 14 residues in the CDR3. Drawing the rest from reference TRBV19 and TRBJ1-2, the complete variable domain is DGGITQSPKYLFRKEGQNVTLSCEQNLNHDAMYWYRQDPGQGLRLIYYSQIVNDFQKGDIAEGYSVSREKKESFPLTVTSAQKNPTAFYLCASSIVTERGGYTFGSGTRLTVV.

This chain connects TRBV9 to TRBJ2-1; 10 bases align to TRBD2. The CDR3 runs 15 residues. The V gene's germline CDR1 is SGDLS and CDR2 YYNGEE. The V gene end was trimmed by 5 bases and the J gene end by 7 bases; junction bases not matched to a gene: 9. CDR3 sequence (DNA): TGTGCCAGCAGTTCGACTAGCGGGTGGATTAATGAGCAGTTCTTC. This codes for CASSSTSGWINEQFF. The full variable domain, completed using reference TRBV9 and TRBJ2-1, is DSGVTQTPKHLITATGQRVTLRCSPRSGDLSVYWYQQSLDQGLQFLIQYYNGEERAKGNILERFSAQQFPDLHSELNLSSLELGDSALYFCASSSTSGWINEQFFGPGTRLTVL.